The 22 T cell receptor beta chains below come from one sample, sequenced in a study of shared clonotypes between healthy human individuals. Profiling relied on immunoSEQ multiplex PCR, and the TCRdb table lists in-frame clones only, not all of them. The repertoire holds 2,500,000 or so clones, with roughly 92% as singletons. Material for sequencing was naive CD4+ T cells from PBMCs. Documented subset: CD45RA+ positively selected. The receptor set was obtained from a man younger than 35 in good health. Some clones in this sample may be carry-over from other donors' samples.

As to this clone: One end of the junction fails to match germline, which may point to a read error. The chain is built from TRBV7-9 and TRBJ2-5; 8 nucleotides match TRBD1. Germline CDR1 SEHNR, CDR2 FQNEAQ (reference sequence). There are 16 residues in the CDR3. This CDR3 is CASGFPWAGGWETQYF. The DNA for the CDR3 is TGTGCCAGCGGCTTCCCGTGGGCAGGGGGCTGGGAGACCCAGTACTTC. The full variable domain, completed using reference TRBV7-9 and TRBJ2-5, is DTGVSQNPRHKITKRGQNVTFRCDPISEHNRLYWYRQTLGQGPEFLTYFQNEAQLEKSRLLSDRFSAERPKGSFSTLEIQRTEQGDSAMYLCASGFPWAGGWETQYFGPGTRLLVL.

The chain employs TRBV2 and TRBJ2-5, with TRBD1 identical over 7 bases. V shed 6 bases, J shed 1 base, and the junction held 5 bases outside the gene matches. Germline V lookup: CDR1 SNHLY, CDR2 FYNNEI. This CDR3 is 14 amino acids long. The CDR3 is CASSLGQVQETQYF. DNA for the CDR3: TGTGCCAGCAGCCTCGGACAGGTCCAAGAGACCCAGTACTTC.

The CDR3 DNA reads as TGTGCCAGCAGTCTTTCGACGGGAACCCAAGAGACCCAGTACTTC. It is translated as CASSLSTGTQETQYF. The chain combines TRBV6-1 with TRBJ2-5; D is possibly TRBD2 (5 bases). The CDR3 spans 15 residues. Trimming left V 5 bases short and J 1 base short, with 14 bases between. The germline CDR1 and CDR2 sequences are MNHNS and SASEGT.

The chain has TRBV2 and TRBJ1-6; D is uncertain. Deletions cut 6 bases from V and 10 bases from J, with 7 bases between. The CDR3 spans 11 residues. Germline lookup yields CDR1 SNHLY and CDR2 FYNNEI. This chain's CDR3 is CASSLGSPLHF. DNA of the CDR3: TGTGCCAGCAGCCTGGGGTCACCCCTCCACTTT.

A remark on this clone: The same CDR3 also results from other DNA sequences found in this sample. The V and J genes are TRBV5-4 and TRBJ2-7; tentative D call: TRBD1 (5 bases). CDR3 size: 13 residues. CDR1 SGHNT and CDR2 YYREEE come from the germline V gene (reference sequence). Trimming removed 1 base at V and 3 bases at J, with 8 bases between. CDR3 region: CASSLTGGYEQYF. DNA of the CDR3: TGTGCCAGCAGCTTGACAGGCGGCTACGAGCAGTACTTC.

V usage is TRBV6-1 and J usage is TRBJ2-7, with 8 positions matching TRBD2. With V trimmed by 6 bases and J by 2 bases, 6 bases remained unmatched. The CDR3 is 14 residues long. From germline, CDR1 is MNHNS and CDR2 SASEGT. The CDR3 DNA reads as TGTGCCAGCAGCGGACTAGCTGAAACCTACGAGCAGTACTTC. It is translated as CASSGLAETYEQYF.

In this sample, this clone turned up once. The rearrangement joins TRBV7-2 to TRBJ2-1; 7 nucleotides line up with TRBD2. CDR1 is SGHTA, CDR2 FQGNSA, per germline. The CDR3 contains 17 residues. Losses at the gene ends were 5 bases for V and 4 bases for J; bases not matched to a gene: 14. The CDR3 is CASSPPVRERLYNEQFF. The CDR3 DNA sequence: TGTGCCAGCAGCCCCCCCGTGCGGGAGCGGCTTTACAATGAGCAGTTCTTC.

On this clone: The same CDR3 also results from other DNA sequences found in this sample. The J gene is TRBJ1-5, the V gene TRBV27; D unclear. The CDR3 has 14 residues. The V gene lost 3 bases and the J gene lost 2 bases, with 8 bases spanning the gap. The germline V gene encodes CDR1 MNHEY and CDR2 SMNVEV (reference sequence). The CDR3 nucleotides are TGTGCCAGCAGTTTGAGGACGGGCAATCAGCCCCAGCATTTT. Protein sequence: CASSLRTGNQPQHF.

The chain carries TRBV5-1 and TRBJ2-2; a possible D gene is TRBD1 (6 bases). The germline V and J ends were trimmed by 4 bases and 2 bases, with 15 bases remaining between them. From germline, CDR1 is SGHRS and CDR2 YFSETQ. This CDR3 is built from 16 residues. The CDR3, as DNA: TGCGCCAGCAGCCCCGGACAGATCCCAAACACCGGGGAGCTGTTTTTT. Translation: CASSPGQIPNTGELFF.

The chain couples TRBV5-1 to TRBJ2-7; maybe TRBD2 (6 bases). This CDR3 is built from 16 residues. Germline V CDR1 and CDR2: SGHRS, YFSETQ. V shed 1 base and J shed 3 bases, with 17 bases lying between them. Here the CDR3 DNA reads TGCGCCAGCAGCTTGCGGACCCGGGACTCAAGCTACGAGCAGTACTTC. It yields the protein CASSLRTRDSSYEQYF.

CDR3 loop: CSVGGSGTDSYNEQFF. Here the CDR3 DNA reads TGCAGCGTTGGAGGGAGCGGGACTGATTCCTACAATGAGCAGTTCTTC. The chain is built from TRBV29-1 and TRBJ2-1; 7 nucleotides align to TRBD2. After removal of 4 bases from V and 1 base from J, the junction contained 10 bases not matched to a gene. This CDR3 region has 16 residues. Germline V gene data show CDR1 as SQVTM and CDR2 as ANQGSEA.

The CDR3 DNA follows: TGCGCCAGCAGCTTTGGCTTGGGCGATCGGTCCTACAATGAGCAGTTCTTC. It is translated as CASSFGLGDRSYNEQFF. The genes are TRBV5-1 and TRBJ2-1, with D uncertain. Trimming left V 2 bases short and J 1 base short, with 16 bases between. This CDR3 comprises 17 residues. Germline V gene lookup returns CDR1 SGHRS and CDR2 YFSETQ.

The chain employs TRBV5-4 and TRBJ2-7; D gene unclear. The germline V gene encodes CDR1 SGHNT and CDR2 YYREEE (reference sequence). The CDR3 runs to 12 residues. Trimming stripped 3 bases from V and 5 bases from J, with 9 bases between. CDR3 residues: CASSSGEHEQYF. The CDR3 DNA is TGTGCCAGCAGCTCCGGCGAGCACGAGCAGTACTTC. Using reference TRBV5-4 and TRBJ2-7 for the parts outside the CDR3, the full variable domain is ETGVTQSPTHLIKTRGQQVTLRCSSQSGHNTVSWYQQALGQGPQFIFQYYREEENGRGNFPPRFSGLQFPNYSSELNVNALELDDSALYLCASSSGEHEQYFGPGTRLTVT.

This chain uses TRBV5-1 with TRBJ2-7; TRBD1 matches 7 bases. CDR1 SGHRS and CDR2 YFSETQ come from the germline V gene. The CDR3 covers 14 residues. The V segment lost 4 bases and the J segment 1 base; nucleotides outside the gene matches: 5. CDR3 DNA sequence: TGCGCCAGCAGCGAACAGGGGAGTTCCTACGAGCAGTACTTC. As protein: CASSEQGSSYEQYF.

There are a few counts of this clone. This rearrangement joins TRBV4-1 to TRBJ1-1; D is possibly TRBD1 (6 bases). Germline V lookup: CDR1 MGHRA, CDR2 YSYEKL. The CDR3 spans 15 residues. Trimming took 3 bases from V and 1 from J, leaving 12 bases between them. CDR3 protein: CASSHPDRRNTEAFF. DNA of the CDR3: TGCGCCAGCAGCCACCCCGACAGGAGGAACACTGAAGCTTTCTTT.

In regard to this clone: Other DNA sequences in the sample encode the same CDR3. The chain is built from TRBV10-3 and TRBJ2-7; a possible D gene is TRBD2 (6 bases). Trimming took off 1 base at V and 0 bases at J, with 7 bases between the two ends. This CDR3 is 14 amino acids long. Looked up from germline, CDR1 is ENHRY and CDR2 is SYGVKD. CDR3 DNA sequence: TGTGCCATCAGTGAGTGGGGGGTCTCCTACGAGCAGTACTTC. Encoded protein: CAISEWGVSYEQYF.

This clone was seen a few times. V is TRBV28 and J is TRBJ1-1, with D hard to call. Between the trimmed V and J ends, which lost 3 bases and 2 bases, there was a span of 16 bases. In germline, CDR1 is MDHEN, CDR2 SYDVKM. CDR3 size: 16 residues. The CDR3 protein is CASSFGYEEKNTEAFF. The CDR3, as DNA: TGTGCCAGCAGTTTCGGCTATGAGGAGAAAAACACTGAAGCTTTCTTT. Combining the CDR3 with reference TRBV28 and TRBJ1-1 gives the whole variable domain DVKVTQSSRYLVKRTGEKVFLECVQDMDHENMFWYRQDPGLGLRLIYFSYDVKMKEKGDIPEGYSVSREKKERFSLILESASTNQTSMYLCASSFGYEEKNTEAFFGQGTRLTVV.

A remark on this clone: Distinct nucleotide sequences in the sample also encode this CDR3. The V and J genes are TRBV18 and TRBJ2-5; 8 bases line up with TRBD1. The CDR3 consists of 14 residues. Germline values: CDR1 KGHSH, CDR2 LQKENI. With 4 bases clipped from V and 2 bases from J, the junction kept 3 bases outside the gene matches. This chain's CDR3 is CASSLGTGQETQYF. For the CDR3, the DNA is TGTGCCAGCTCACTAGGGACAGGACAAGAGACCCAGTACTTC.

The chain links TRBV7-9 to TRBJ1-2; D is unclear. The ends were cut back, 7 bases at V and 3 bases at J, with 24 bases in the middle. This CDR3 is built from 17 residues. Germline lookup yields CDR1 SEHNR and CDR2 FQNEAQ (reference sequence). The CDR3 loop reads CASTEGGISLKDYGYTF. The CDR3, as DNA: TGTGCCAGCACCGAAGGAGGGATCTCCCTGAAAGACTATGGCTACACCTTC.

The chain couples TRBV6-1 to TRBJ1-1; unclear D gene. The germline V and J ends were trimmed by 4 bases and 1 base, with 10 bases remaining between them. Germline assignment: CDR1 MNHNS and CDR2 SASEGT. The CDR3 consists of 14 residues. The CDR3 sequence is CASSALHRNTEAFF. DNA for the CDR3: TGTGCCAGCAGTGCCCTACACAGGAACACTGAAGCTTTCTTT.

This chain joins TRBV5-1 and TRBJ1-4; weak D call: TRBD1 (6 bases). The CDR3 loop spans 16 amino acids. Deletions cut 4 bases from V and 2 bases from J, with 15 bases between. CDR1 and CDR2 (germline): SGHRS, YFSETQ. The DNA for the CDR3 is TGCGCCAGCAGCCCTAAACAGGGATCGACTAATGAAAAACTGTTTTTT. It translates to CASSPKQGSTNEKLFF.

The chain employs TRBV28 and TRBJ1-3; 7 positions agree with TRBD1. V lost 6 bases, J lost 4 bases, and 3 bases stayed unmatched. The CDR3 totals 13 residues. Looked up from germline, CDR1 is MDHEN and CDR2 is SYDVKM. The CDR3 coding sequence is TGTGCCAGCAGGGACAGGAGGGGAAACACCATATATTTT. The encoded protein is CASRDRRGNTIYF.